These 23 T cell receptor beta chains were sequenced from one sample in a study of cytomegalovirus exposure and HLA in healthy donors. PCR primers comprised 60 Vbeta and 13 Jbeta primers. The method was immunoSEQ multiplex PCR; TCRdb's version includes in-frame clones alone and lacks a portion of them. The sample has more than 140,000 clones; almost 80% are singletons. What was sequenced was PBMCs. All receptors come from a male donor in good health and CMV-seronegative.

CDR3 region: CASRPGGTQGGAEAFF. CDR3 DNA sequence: TGCGCCAGCCGCCCCGGGGGTACGCAGGGTGGAGCTGAAGCTTTCTTT. The J gene is TRBJ1-1, the V gene TRBV5-1; D is possibly TRBD1 (5 bases). The CDR3 covers 16 residues. V lost 7 bases, J lost 6 bases, and 25 bases lay in between. Germline lookup yields CDR1 SGHRS and CDR2 YFSETQ.

This clone appeared a few times. This chain links TRBV12-5 with TRBJ2-5; unclear D gene. Trimming left V 7 bases short and J 5 bases short, with 20 bases between. CDR1 LGHNT and CDR2 FRNRAP come from the germline V gene. The CDR3 has 15 residues. CDR3 residues: CASVPSGGSGETQYF. Written as DNA, the CDR3 is TGTGCTAGTGTACCTTCGGGTGGAAGTGGGGAGACCCAGTACTTC. Drawing the rest from reference TRBV12-5 and TRBJ2-5, the complete variable domain is DARVTQTPRHKVTEMGQEVTMRCQPILGHNTVFWYRQTMMQGLELLAYFRNRAPLDDSGMPKDRFSAEMPDATLATLKIQPSEPRDSAVYFCASVPSGGSGETQYFGPGTRLLVL.

V gene TRBV9 combines with J gene TRBJ2-1; 9 positions match TRBD2. Germline CDR1 is SGDLS and CDR2 is YYNGEE. V was pared by 4 bases and J by 8 bases, with 13 bases of the junction left unmatched. This CDR3 is built from 16 residues. The CDR3 coding sequence is TGTGCCAGCAGCATCAGGGGCGGGAGGGGCATGGATGAGCAGTTCTTC. Amino acids: CASSIRGGRGMDEQFF.

The DNA for the CDR3 is TGTGCCAGCAGCTTAGAGGGGGCGTGGGCCAACGTCCTGACTTTC. Translation gives CASSLEGAWANVLTF. This chain uses TRBV11-2 with TRBJ2-6; possibly TRBD1 for D (6 bases). The germline gives CDR1 SGHAT, CDR2 FQNNGV. The CDR3 has 15 amino acids. Trimming left V 0 bases short and J 5 bases short, with 8 bases between. Using reference TRBV11-2 and TRBJ2-6 for the parts outside the CDR3, the full variable domain is EAGVAQSPRYKIIEKRQSVAFWCNPISGHATLYWYQQILGQGPKLLIQFQNNGVVDDSQLPKDRFSAERLKGVDSTLKIQPAKLEDSAVYLCASSLEGAWANVLTFGAGSRLTVL.

Only a few counts were recorded for this clone. The chain links TRBV5-1 to TRBJ1-3; 10 nucleotides line up with TRBD1. The CDR3 length is 16 residues. The ends lost 4 bases at V and 3 bases at J; junction bases unmatched: 7. In germline, CDR1 is SGHRS, CDR2 YFSETQ. CDR3 DNA: TGCGCCAGCAGCCGCACCGGGACAGGGGATGGAAACACCATATATTTT. This encodes CASSRTGTGDGNTIYF.

The genes are TRBV4-3 and TRBJ2-7; 7 bases match TRBD1. The CDR3 is 14 residues long. Per germline, CDR1 LGHNA and CDR2 YSLEER. V was clipped by 3 bases and J by 3 bases; unmatched bases: 5. CDR3 in DNA: TGCGCCAGCAGCCAGGCAGGGGGTCGCTACGAGCAGTACTTC. Amino acid sequence: CASSQAGGRYEQYF.

The chain combines TRBV5-1 with TRBJ1-1, with D unresolved. The germline V and J ends were trimmed by 4 bases and 4 bases, with 17 bases remaining between them. This CDR3 comprises 15 residues. The V gene's germline CDR1 is SGHRS and CDR2 YFSETQ. The CDR3 region is CASSGAVGVSTEAFF. CDR3 in DNA: TGCGCCAGCAGCGGCGCCGTCGGGGTTAGCACTGAAGCTTTCTTT.

This chain links TRBV6-5 with TRBJ2-1, with TRBD1 matching 7 bases. The trim removed 0 bases at V and 0 bases at J, leaving 2 bases unmatched. The length of the CDR3 is 16 residues. Per the germline V gene, CDR1 is MNHEY and CDR2 is SVGAGI. The CDR3 spells CASSYSGQPSYNEQFF. CDR3 DNA sequence: TGTGCCAGCAGTTACTCGGGACAGCCCTCCTACAATGAGCAGTTCTTC.

The rearrangement joins TRBV6-6 to TRBJ1-1; 8 bases agree with TRBD1. This CDR3 comprises 12 residues. The junction had 5 bases not matched to a gene; V was cut back by 4 bases and J by 10 bases. Germline CDR1 is MNHNY and CDR2 is SVGAGI (reference sequence). The CDR3 DNA follows: TGTGCCAGCAGTTTTCAGGGGGCGGGAGCTTTCTTT. As protein: CASSFQGAGAFF.

V and J are TRBV19 and TRBJ2-1; 8 bases line up with TRBD2. Germline V gives CDR1 LNHDA, CDR2 SQIVND (reference sequence). The ends lost 2 bases at V and 5 bases at J; junction bases unmatched: 8. This CDR3 contains 16 residues. In DNA, the CDR3 is TGTGCCAGTAGTATATTTGGTAGCGGGGTGAACAATGAGCAGTTCTTC. This gives the protein CASSIFGSGVNNEQFF.

This clone was seen a single time. The chain uses TRBV11-2 and TRBJ2-1; TRBD2 aligns across 13 bases. Germline lookup yields CDR1 SGHAT and CDR2 FQNNGV. The CDR3 sequence is 17 residues long. The V segment lost 2 bases and the J segment 7 bases; nucleotides outside the gene matches: 8. The CDR3 loop is CASSLPGLAGPSNEQFF. The CDR3, as DNA: TGTGCCAGCAGCTTACCGGGACTAGCGGGGCCGTCGAATGAGCAGTTCTTC.

The V and J genes are TRBV19 and TRBJ1-3; D gene unclear. This CDR3 region has 14 residues. CDR1 is LNHDA and CDR2 is SQIVND in the germline V gene (reference sequence). V lost 7 bases and J 0 bases, leaving 10 bases between the germline ends. CDR3 loop: CASIGGGSGNTIYF. The CDR3 region has the DNA TGTGCCAGTATTGGAGGAGGCTCTGGAAACACCATATATTTT. Together with reference TRBV19 and TRBJ1-3, the CDR3 gives the full variable domain: DGGITQSPKYLFRKEGQNVTLSCEQNLNHDAMYWYRQDPGQGLRLIYYSQIVNDFQKGDIAEGYSVSREKKESFPLTVTSAQKNPTAFYLCASIGGGSGNTIYFGEGSWLTVV.

V usage is TRBV5-1 and J usage is TRBJ2-1; D is unresolved. Trimming removed 4 bases at V and 6 bases at J, with 11 bases between. The CDR3 runs 13 residues. CDR1 is SGHRS and CDR2 is YFSETQ in the germline V gene. The CDR3 reads CASSPGAPNEQFF. CDR3 nucleotides: TGCGCCAGCAGCCCCGGAGCCCCCAATGAGCAGTTCTTC.

This clone has just a few counts. The same CDR3 also results from other DNA sequences found in this sample. The chain couples TRBV6-5 to TRBJ2-7; weak D call: TRBD2 (5 bases). The germline V gene encodes CDR1 MNHEY and CDR2 SVGAGI. The CDR3 spans 11 residues. V was shortened by 6 bases and J by 3 bases, with 6 bases between the two germline ends. The CDR3 region is CASRGLYEQYF. The DNA of the CDR3 is TGTGCCAGCAGAGGACTCTACGAGCAGTACTTC.

V and J are TRBV11-1 and TRBJ1-1; the match to TRBD1 covers 8 bases. V gave up 6 bases and J gave up 6 bases; unmatched junction bases: 6. Germline-derived CDR1 and CDR2 are SGHAT and FQDESV (reference sequence). The CDR3 runs 13 residues. This CDR3 is CASRFGQGAEAFF. The CDR3 nucleotides are TGTGCCAGCAGATTCGGACAGGGAGCTGAAGCTTTCTTT.

The chain employs TRBV5-4 and TRBJ2-7; D is possibly TRBD1 (7 bases). Germline V gives CDR1 SGHNT, CDR2 YYREEE (reference sequence). CDR3 length equals 14 residues. Between the trimmed V and J ends, which lost 4 bases and 7 bases, there was a span of 18 bases. For the CDR3, the DNA is TGTGCCAGCAGCCCGTGGGACAGACTAGGGGAGCAGTACTTC. Translated, it gives CASSPWDRLGEQYF.

This clone was counted a few times. The chain carries TRBV11-3 and TRBJ2-7, with 7 bases aligning to TRBD1. This CDR3 is 17 amino acids long. The J segment lost 1 base and the V segment lost 5 bases, leaving 14 bases of the junction unmatched. Germline loops: CDR1 SGHNT, CDR2 YENEEA. The CDR3 protein is CASSKKVGQAPSYEQYF. CDR3 in DNA: TGTGCCAGCAGCAAGAAAGTCGGACAGGCGCCATCCTACGAGCAGTACTTC.

The V gene is TRBV7-9, the J gene TRBJ1-4, with a tentative D call TRBD1 (6 bases). Germline lookup yields CDR1 SEHNR and CDR2 FQNEAQ (reference sequence). Trimming left V 7 bases short and J 8 bases short, with 23 bases between. CDR3 length: 16 amino acids. The CDR3 spells CASNTPVQGQGEKLFF. CDR3 sequence (DNA): TGTGCCAGCAACACCCCCGTTCAAGGGCAGGGGGAAAAACTGTTTTTT.

The J gene is TRBJ2-1, the V gene TRBV5-1, with 12 nucleotides matching TRBD2. After removal of 2 bases from V and 8 bases from J, the junction contained 2 bases not matched to a gene. Looked up from germline, CDR1 is SGHRS and CDR2 is YFSETQ. The CDR3 runs to 14 residues. The CDR3 nucleotides read TGCGCCAGCAGCTTAGGACTAGCGGGGTATGAGCAGTTCTTC. This encodes CASSLGLAGYEQFF.

V and J are TRBV29-1 and TRBJ2-1; D is unclear. CDR3 length equals 14 residues. Per the germline V gene, CDR1 is SQVTM and CDR2 is ANQGSEA. Trimming pared 4 bases from V and 4 bases from J, leaving 14 bases between. For the CDR3, the DNA is TGCAGCGTTGTAGCCAGCCCAACGTACAATGAGCAGTTCTTC. This translates into CSVVASPTYNEQFF.

This chain joins TRBV14 and TRBJ1-3, with D unresolved. V was cut by 7 bases and J by 0 bases, with 10 bases left in between. The germline V gene encodes CDR1 SGHDN and CDR2 FVKESK. There are 14 residues in the CDR3. DNA for the CDR3: TGTGCCAGCACCCGAGGAGGCTCTGGAAACACCATATATTTT. Its protein product is CASTRGGSGNTIYF.

This clone was seen more than once but under ten times. The V gene is TRBV5-1, the J gene TRBJ2-1; 14 bases are shared with TRBD2. The trim removed 3 bases at V and 4 bases at J, leaving 6 bases unmatched. Germline lookup yields CDR1 SGHRS and CDR2 YFSETQ. The CDR3 totals 17 residues. CDR3 bases: TGCGCCAGCAGCTGGGGGACTAGCGGGAGCGCTTACAATGAGCAGTTCTTC. Translated: CASSWGTSGSAYNEQFF.

The rearrangement joins TRBV5-5 to TRBJ2-7; 10 nucleotides line up with TRBD1. J lost 4 bases, V lost 7 bases, and 8 bases had no gene match. Germline lookup yields CDR1 SGHKS and CDR2 YYEKEE (reference sequence). This CDR3 is 14 amino acids long. CDR3 nucleotides: TGTGCCAGCTTCCGGGACAGGGGCCCTTACGAGCAGTACTTC. Protein sequence: CASFRDRGPYEQYF.